A single sample is the source of the 18 T cell receptor beta chains below, sequenced in a study of cytomegalovirus exposure and HLA in healthy donors. Both 60 Vbeta primers and 13 Jbeta primers went into the PCR. Profiled with immunoSEQ multiplex PCR; TCRdb holds only in-frame clones, not every one. The sample has about 200,000 clones, around four fifths seen once. Sequencing was performed on PBMCs. Source of these receptors: a male donor in good health and CMV-seronegative.

The chain is built from TRBV9 and TRBJ2-1, with TRBD2 matching 8 bases. Trimming cost V 3 bases and J 9 bases; bases outside gene matches: 14. Germline V gene lookup returns CDR1 SGDLS and CDR2 YYNGEE. The CDR3 has 16 amino acids. The DNA for the CDR3 is TGTGCCAGCAGCGGGGGGGGCAATAGCGGGACAACTGAGCAGTTCTTC. It codes for CASSGGGNSGTTEQFF.

The chain couples TRBV27 to TRBJ1-2; no reliable D call. The germline V gene encodes CDR1 MNHEY and CDR2 SMNVEV (reference sequence). V lost 5 bases and J lost 8, with 18 bases in between. The CDR3 totals 14 residues. CDR3 nucleotides: TGTGCCAGCAGTCCCCGACTGGCCAAACCCGGCTACACCTTC. As protein: CASSPRLAKPGYTF.

CDR3 residues: CASSDDSYYGYTF. The CDR3 DNA follows: TGTGCCAGCAGTGACGACAGTTACTATGGCTACACCTTC. V gene TRBV6-5 combines with J gene TRBJ1-2, with D possibly matching TRBD1 (5 bases). The germline gives CDR1 MNHEY, CDR2 SVGAGI. The CDR3 extends over 13 amino acids. V was shortened by 5 bases and J by 3 bases, with 10 bases between the two germline ends.

This clone was recorded a few times. The chain joins TRBV6-5 to TRBJ1-4; TRBD1 might be the D (6 bases). V was cut by 6 bases and J by 5 bases, with 13 bases left in between. This CDR3 is 14 amino acids long. Germline values: CDR1 MNHEY, CDR2 SVGAGI. This CDR3 is CASSKDRRNEKLFF. CDR3 DNA sequence: TGTGCCAGCAGCAAGGACAGAAGAAATGAAAAACTGTTTTTT.

The chain combines TRBV9 with TRBJ1-2; 9 bases are shared with TRBD1. Trimming took 0 bases from V and 8 from J; bases not matched to a gene: 11. The CDR3 is 16 residues long. Germline CDR1 is SGDLS and CDR2 is YYNGEE. CDR3 in amino acids: CASSVGPPGQGEGYTF. The CDR3 nucleotides read TGTGCCAGCAGCGTAGGACCCCCGGGACAGGGAGAGGGCTACACCTTC.

The gene calls are TRBV4-1 and TRBJ1-3; TRBD1 is a possible D gene (5 bases). Germline V gives CDR1 MGHRA, CDR2 YSYEKL. CDR3 length: 16 residues. V lost 0 bases to trimming and J lost 3 bases, with 12 bases between them. CDR3 amino acids: CASSQEIGANGNTIYF. The CDR3 bases are TGCGCCAGCAGCCAAGAAATAGGGGCTAATGGAAACACCATATATTTT.

The genes are TRBV6-5 and TRBJ2-1, with TRBD2 identical over 13 bases. The CDR3 totals 15 residues. CDR1 and CDR2 from the germline V gene are MNHEY and SVGAGI. The V segment lost 5 bases and the J segment 8 bases; nucleotides outside the gene matches: 6. The CDR3 nucleotides are TGTGCCAGCAGTAGCGGACTAGCGGGAGATGATGAGCAGTTCTTC. Protein product: CASSSGLAGDDEQFF.

The CDR3, as DNA: TGTGCCAGCAGTGCTGGACTAGCGGGAGGAGAGACCCAGTACTTC. Amino acid sequence: CASSAGLAGGETQYF. The chain employs TRBV6-1 and TRBJ2-5; 14 bases align to TRBD2. Germline V gene sequence: CDR1 MNHNS, CDR2 SASEGT. V dropped 4 bases and J dropped 4; count of bases not matched to a gene: 2. The CDR3 has 15 amino acids.

The gene calls are TRBV9 and TRBJ1-1, with no clear D. The CDR3 extends over 13 amino acids. V was cut by 0 bases and J by 4 bases, with 7 bases left in between. Germline CDR1 is SGDLS and CDR2 is YYNGEE. CDR3 nucleotides: TGTGCCAGCAGCGTAGAACGGTTCACTGAAGCTTTCTTT. It encodes CASSVERFTEAFF.

A single count supports this clone. V gene TRBV19 combines with J gene TRBJ2-7, with 8 bases fitting TRBD1. With 6 bases clipped from V and 3 bases from J, the junction kept 7 bases outside the gene matches. This CDR3 spans 14 amino acids. From germline, CDR1 is LNHDA and CDR2 SQIVND (reference sequence). CDR3 amino acids: CASSYQGALYEQYF. Here the CDR3 DNA reads TGTGCCAGTAGCTACCAGGGGGCGCTCTACGAGCAGTACTTC.

The V call is TRBV27, the J call TRBJ1-5; maybe TRBD1 (5 bases). The V gene's germline CDR1 is MNHEY and CDR2 SMNVEV (reference sequence). The CDR3 loop spans 16 amino acids. Trimming stripped 6 bases from V and 11 bases from J, with 26 bases between. The CDR3 DNA sequence: TGTGCCAGCAGCCCGTCTGGGGGGGTGACTTGGGGAGCCCAGCATTTT. Translated, it gives CASSPSGGVTWGAQHF.

A word on this clone: Sequence at one end of the junction differs from germline and may be a read error. This chain uses TRBV7-9 with TRBJ2-7; TRBD2 aligns across 12 bases. Germline CDR1 and CDR2: SEHNR and FQNEAQ (reference sequence). The CDR3 sequence is 16 residues long. The DNA for the CDR3 is TGTTCCAGCAGCGCGACGGGACTAGCGGGTACCTACGAGCAGTACTTC. Its translation: CSSSATGLAGTYEQYF.

This chain connects TRBV5-1 to TRBJ1-1; TRBD1 might be the D (5 bases). CDR3 length: 13 residues. The V gene's germline CDR1 is SGHRS and CDR2 YFSETQ. V lost 2 bases and J 3 bases, leaving 8 bases between the germline ends. The CDR3 reads CASSLGVDTEAFF. CDR3 sequence (DNA): TGCGCCAGCAGCTTAGGGGTAGACACTGAAGCTTTCTTT. Full variable domain (remainder filled in from reference TRBV5-1 and TRBJ1-1): KAGVTQTPRYLIKTRGQQVTLSCSPISGHRSVSWYQQTPGQGLQFLFEYFSETQRNKGNFPGRFSGRQFSNSRSEMNVSTLELGDSALYLCASSLGVDTEAFFGQGTRLTVV.

V and J are TRBV28 and TRBJ1-2, with a tentative D call TRBD1 (5 bases). This CDR3 region has 12 residues. The V gene's germline CDR1 is MDHEN and CDR2 SYDVKM. V lost 5 bases, J lost 7 bases, and 11 bases lay in between. CDR3 region: CASSANQGGYTF. The CDR3 nucleotides read TGTGCCAGCAGTGCCAACCAGGGTGGCTACACCTTC.

The sample holds a few counts of this clone. The rearrangement links TRBV28 to TRBJ1-5, with 7 nucleotides matching TRBD1. The germline V gene has CDR1 MDHEN and CDR2 SYDVKM. Trimming at V came to 8 bases and at J to 7 bases, leaving 11 bases not matched to a gene. This CDR3 has 14 amino acids. CDR3 protein: CASSSTGVRQPQHF. CDR3 nucleotides: TGTGCCAGCTCCTCAACAGGGGTTCGGCAGCCCCAGCATTTT.

The J gene is TRBJ2-3, the V gene TRBV30; D is ambiguous. V was clipped by 3 bases and J by 0 bases, with 7 bases between them. This CDR3 comprises 13 residues. Germline V lookup: CDR1 GTSNPN, CDR2 SVGIG (reference sequence). This chain's CDR3 is CAWSPTSTDTQYF. The DNA of the CDR3 is TGTGCCTGGAGCCCGACTAGCACAGATACGCAGTATTTT. Full variable domain (rest looked up from reference TRBV30 and TRBJ2-3): SQTIHQWPATLVQPVGSPLSLECTVEGTSNPNLYWYRQAAGRGLQLLFYSVGIGQISSEVPQNLSASRPQDRQFILSSKKLLLSDSGFYLCAWSPTSTDTQYFGPGTRLTVL.

This chain connects TRBV6-4 to TRBJ2-3, with 9 bases aligning to TRBD2. Germline lookup yields CDR1 MRHNA and CDR2 SNTAGT. V lost 0 bases and J lost 5; bases outside the gene matches: 3. The CDR3 consists of 15 residues. CDR3 sequence (DNA): TGTGCCAGCAGTGACTCGGCGGGAGGGGGAGATACGCAGTATTTT. Amino acids: CASSDSAGGGDTQYF.

The J gene is TRBJ2-3, the V gene TRBV11-3; 7 nucleotides match TRBD1. CDR1 is SGHNT, CDR2 YENEEA, per germline. V shed 5 bases and J 6 bases; nucleotides not matched to a gene: 8. This CDR3 contains 14 residues. DNA of the CDR3: TGTGCCAGCAGCGCCGGGACAGACCGGGATACGCAGTATTTT. Translating it yields CASSAGTDRDTQYF.